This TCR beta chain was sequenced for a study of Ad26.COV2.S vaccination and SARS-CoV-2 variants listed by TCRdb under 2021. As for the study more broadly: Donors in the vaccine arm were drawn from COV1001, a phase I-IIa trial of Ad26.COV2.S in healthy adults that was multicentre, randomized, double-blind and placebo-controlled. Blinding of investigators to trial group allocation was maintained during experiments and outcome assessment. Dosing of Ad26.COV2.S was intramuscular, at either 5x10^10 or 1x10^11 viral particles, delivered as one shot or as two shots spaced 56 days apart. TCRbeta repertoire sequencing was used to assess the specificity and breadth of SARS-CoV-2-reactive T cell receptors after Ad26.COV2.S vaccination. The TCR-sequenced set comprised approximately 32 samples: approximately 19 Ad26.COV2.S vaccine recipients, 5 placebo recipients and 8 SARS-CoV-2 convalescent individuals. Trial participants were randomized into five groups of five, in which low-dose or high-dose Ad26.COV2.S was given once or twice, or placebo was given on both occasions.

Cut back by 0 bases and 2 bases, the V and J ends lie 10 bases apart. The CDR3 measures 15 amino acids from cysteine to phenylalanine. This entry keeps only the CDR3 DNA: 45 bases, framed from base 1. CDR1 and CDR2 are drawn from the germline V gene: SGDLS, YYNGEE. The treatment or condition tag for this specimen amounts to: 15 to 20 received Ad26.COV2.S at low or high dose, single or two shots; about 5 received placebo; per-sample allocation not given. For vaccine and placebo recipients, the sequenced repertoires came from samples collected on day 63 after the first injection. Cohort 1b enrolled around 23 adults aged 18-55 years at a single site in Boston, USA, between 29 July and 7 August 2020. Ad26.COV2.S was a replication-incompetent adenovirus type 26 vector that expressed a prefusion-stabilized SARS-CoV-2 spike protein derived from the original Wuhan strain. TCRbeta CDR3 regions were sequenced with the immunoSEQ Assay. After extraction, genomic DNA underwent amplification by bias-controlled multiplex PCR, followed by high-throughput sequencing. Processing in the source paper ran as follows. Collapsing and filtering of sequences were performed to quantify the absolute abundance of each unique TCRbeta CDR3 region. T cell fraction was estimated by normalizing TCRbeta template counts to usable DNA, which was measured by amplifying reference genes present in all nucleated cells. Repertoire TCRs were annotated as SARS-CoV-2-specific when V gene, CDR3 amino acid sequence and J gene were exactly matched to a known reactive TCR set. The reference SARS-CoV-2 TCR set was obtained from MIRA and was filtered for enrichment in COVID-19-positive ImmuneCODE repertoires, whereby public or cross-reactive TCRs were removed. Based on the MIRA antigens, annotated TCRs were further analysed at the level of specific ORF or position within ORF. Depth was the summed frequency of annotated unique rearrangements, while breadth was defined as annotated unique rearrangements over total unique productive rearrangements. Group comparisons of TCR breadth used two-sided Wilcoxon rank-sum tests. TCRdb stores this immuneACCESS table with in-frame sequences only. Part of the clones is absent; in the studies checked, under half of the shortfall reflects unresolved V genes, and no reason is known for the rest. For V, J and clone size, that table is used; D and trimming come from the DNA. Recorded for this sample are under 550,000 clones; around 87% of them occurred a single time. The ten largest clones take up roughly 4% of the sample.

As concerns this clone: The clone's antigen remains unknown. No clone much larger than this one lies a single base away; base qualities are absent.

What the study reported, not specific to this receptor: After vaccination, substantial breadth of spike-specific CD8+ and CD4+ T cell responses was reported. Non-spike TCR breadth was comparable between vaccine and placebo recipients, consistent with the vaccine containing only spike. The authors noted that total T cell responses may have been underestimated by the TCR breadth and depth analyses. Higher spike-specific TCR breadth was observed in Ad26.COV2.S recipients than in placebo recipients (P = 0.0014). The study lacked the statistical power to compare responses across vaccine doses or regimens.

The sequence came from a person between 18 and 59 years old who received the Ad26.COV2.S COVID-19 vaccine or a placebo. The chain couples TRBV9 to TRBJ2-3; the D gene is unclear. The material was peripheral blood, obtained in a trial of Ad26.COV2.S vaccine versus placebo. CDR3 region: CASSVEPGPTDTQYF. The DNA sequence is TGTGCCAGCAGCGTAGAACCGGGCCCCACAGATACGCAGTATTTT.